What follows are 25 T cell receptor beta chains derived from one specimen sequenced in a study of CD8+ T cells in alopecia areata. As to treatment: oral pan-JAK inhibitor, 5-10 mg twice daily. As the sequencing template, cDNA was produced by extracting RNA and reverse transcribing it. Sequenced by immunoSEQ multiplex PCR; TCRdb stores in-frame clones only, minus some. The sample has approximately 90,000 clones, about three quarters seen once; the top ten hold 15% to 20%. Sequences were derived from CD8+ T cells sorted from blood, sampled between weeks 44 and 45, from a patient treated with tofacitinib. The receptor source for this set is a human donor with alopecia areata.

CDR3 loop: CASTDPGQGAREQYF. In DNA form, the CDR3 reads TGTGCCAGCACCGATCCGGGACAGGGGGCCCGGGAGCAGTACTTC. This chain links TRBV2 with TRBJ2-7; 12 bases are shared with TRBD1. The CDR3 consists of 15 residues. The germline V gene has CDR1 SNHLY and CDR2 FYNNEI. The J segment lost 7 bases and the V segment lost 7 bases, leaving 11 bases of the junction unmatched.

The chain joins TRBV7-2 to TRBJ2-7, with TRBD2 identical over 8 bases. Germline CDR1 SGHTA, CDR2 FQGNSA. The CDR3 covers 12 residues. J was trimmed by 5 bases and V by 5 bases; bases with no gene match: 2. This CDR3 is CASSPGLDEQYF. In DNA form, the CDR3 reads TGTGCCAGCAGCCCGGGACTAGACGAGCAGTACTTC.

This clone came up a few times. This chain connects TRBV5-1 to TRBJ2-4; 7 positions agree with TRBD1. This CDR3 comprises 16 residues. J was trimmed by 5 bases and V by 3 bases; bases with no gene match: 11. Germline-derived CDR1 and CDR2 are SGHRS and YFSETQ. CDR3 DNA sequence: TGCGCCAGCAGCTATCCCAGGGACAGAGCTGAAAACATTCAGTACTTC. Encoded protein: CASSYPRDRAENIQYF.

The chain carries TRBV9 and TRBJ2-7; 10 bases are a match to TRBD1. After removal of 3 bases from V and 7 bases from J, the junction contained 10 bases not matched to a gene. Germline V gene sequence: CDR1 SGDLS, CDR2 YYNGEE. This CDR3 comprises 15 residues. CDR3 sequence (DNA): TGTGCCAGCAGCGCAGCCAGCGGGACAGGGGATGAGCAGTACTTC. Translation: CASSAASGTGDEQYF.

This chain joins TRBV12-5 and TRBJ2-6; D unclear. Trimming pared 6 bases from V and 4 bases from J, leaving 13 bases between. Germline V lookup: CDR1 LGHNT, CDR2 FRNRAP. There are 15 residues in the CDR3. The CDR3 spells CASGLDGLGANVLTF. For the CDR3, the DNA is TGTGCTAGTGGACTGGACGGGCTAGGGGCCAACGTCCTGACTTTC.

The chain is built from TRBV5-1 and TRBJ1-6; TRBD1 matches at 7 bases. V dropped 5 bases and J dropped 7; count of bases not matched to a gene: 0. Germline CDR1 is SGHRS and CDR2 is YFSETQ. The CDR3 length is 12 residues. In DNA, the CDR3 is TGCGCCAGCAGGACAGGGAATTCACCCCTCCACTTT. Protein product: CASRTGNSPLHF.

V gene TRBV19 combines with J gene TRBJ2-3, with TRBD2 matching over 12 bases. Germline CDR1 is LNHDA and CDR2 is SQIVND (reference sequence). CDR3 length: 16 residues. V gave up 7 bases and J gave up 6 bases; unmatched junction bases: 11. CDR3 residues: CASNPGTSGSMDTQYF. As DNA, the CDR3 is TGTGCCAGTAACCCCGGGACTAGCGGGTCGATGGATACGCAGTATTTT.

The CDR3 loop reads CASTPAGGQETQYF. CDR3 bases: TGTGCCAGCACCCCCGCGGGCGGACAAGAGACCCAGTACTTC. V usage is TRBV5-6 and J usage is TRBJ2-5, with D possibly TRBD2 on 5 matching bases. CDR3 length equals 14 residues. V lost 6 bases to trimming and J lost 2 bases, with 14 bases between them. Germline loops: CDR1 SGHDT, CDR2 YYEEEE.

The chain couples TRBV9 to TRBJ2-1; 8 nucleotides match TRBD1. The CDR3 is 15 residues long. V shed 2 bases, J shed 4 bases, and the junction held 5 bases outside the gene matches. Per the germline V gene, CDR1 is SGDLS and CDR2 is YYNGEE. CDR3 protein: CASSVSGTGYNEQFF. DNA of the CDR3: TGTGCCAGCAGCGTCTCCGGGACAGGATACAATGAGCAGTTCTTC.

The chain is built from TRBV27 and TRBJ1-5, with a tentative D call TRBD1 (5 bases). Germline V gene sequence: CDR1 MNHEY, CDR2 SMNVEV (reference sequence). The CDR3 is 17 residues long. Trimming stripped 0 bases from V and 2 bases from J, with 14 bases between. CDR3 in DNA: TGTGCCAGCAGTTTATCGGGACTGGGGTTCGGCAATCAGCCCCAGCATTTT. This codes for CASSLSGLGFGNQPQHF.

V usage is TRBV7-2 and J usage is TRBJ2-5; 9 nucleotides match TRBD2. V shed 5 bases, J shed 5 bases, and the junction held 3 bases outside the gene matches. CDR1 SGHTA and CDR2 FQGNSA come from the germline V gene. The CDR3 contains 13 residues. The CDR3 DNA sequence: TGTGCCAGCAGCACCACTAGCGGGGAGACCCAGTACTTC. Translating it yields CASSTTSGETQYF.

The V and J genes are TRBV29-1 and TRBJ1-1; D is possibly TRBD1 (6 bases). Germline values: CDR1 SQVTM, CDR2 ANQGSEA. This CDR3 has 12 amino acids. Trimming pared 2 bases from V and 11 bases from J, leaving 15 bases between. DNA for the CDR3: TGCAGCGTTGAAAAAGGATGGGGGCACGCTTTCTTT. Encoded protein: CSVEKGWGHAFF.

Written as DNA, the CDR3 is TGTGCCTGGAGGGGCCTTACAGGGGGTGTTGAGCAGTTCTTC. It is translated as CAWRGLTGGVEQFF. The rearrangement links TRBV30 to TRBJ2-1; 8 nucleotides line up with TRBD1. This CDR3 has 14 amino acids. The J segment lost 9 bases and the V segment lost 3 bases, leaving 10 bases of the junction unmatched. Germline V gene lookup returns CDR1 GTSNPN and CDR2 SVGIG (reference sequence).

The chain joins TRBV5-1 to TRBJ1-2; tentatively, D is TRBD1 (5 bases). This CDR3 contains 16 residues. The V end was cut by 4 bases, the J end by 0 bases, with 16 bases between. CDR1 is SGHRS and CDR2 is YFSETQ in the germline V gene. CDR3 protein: CASSAGAATSNYGYTF. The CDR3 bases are TGCGCCAGCAGCGCCGGGGCCGCAACTTCTAACTATGGCTACACCTTC. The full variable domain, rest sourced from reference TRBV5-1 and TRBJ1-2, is KAGVTQTPRYLIKTRGQQVTLSCSPISGHRSVSWYQQTPGQGLQFLFEYFSETQRNKGNFPGRFSGRQFSNSRSEMNVSTLELGDSALYLCASSAGAATSNYGYTFGSGTRLTVV.

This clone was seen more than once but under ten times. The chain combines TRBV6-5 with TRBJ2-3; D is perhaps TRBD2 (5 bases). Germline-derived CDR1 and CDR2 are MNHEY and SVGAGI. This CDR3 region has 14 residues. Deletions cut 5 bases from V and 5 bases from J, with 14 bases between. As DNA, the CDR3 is TGTGCCAGCAGTGGGTCGGCCGCGGGAGATACGCAGTATTTT. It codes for CASSGSAAGDTQYF.

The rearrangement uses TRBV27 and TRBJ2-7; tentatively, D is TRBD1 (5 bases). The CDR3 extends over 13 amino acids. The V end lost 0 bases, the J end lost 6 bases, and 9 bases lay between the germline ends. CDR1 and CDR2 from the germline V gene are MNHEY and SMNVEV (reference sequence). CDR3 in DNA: TGTGCCAGCAGTTTATCCGCAGGGTTCGAGCAGTACTTC. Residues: CASSLSAGFEQYF.

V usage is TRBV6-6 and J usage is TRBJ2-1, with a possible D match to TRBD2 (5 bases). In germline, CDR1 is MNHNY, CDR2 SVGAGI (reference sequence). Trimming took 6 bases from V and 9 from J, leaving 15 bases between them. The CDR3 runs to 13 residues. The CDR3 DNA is TGTGCCAGCAGCCCGGGATCTACTAGTGAGCAGTTCTTC. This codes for CASSPGSTSEQFF.

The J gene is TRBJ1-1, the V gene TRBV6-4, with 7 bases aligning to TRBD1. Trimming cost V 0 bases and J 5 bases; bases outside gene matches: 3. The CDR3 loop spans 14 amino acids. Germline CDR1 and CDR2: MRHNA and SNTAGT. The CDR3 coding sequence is TGTGCCAGCAGTGACTCGGCAGGGGGGACTGAAGCTTTCTTT. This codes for CASSDSAGGTEAFF.

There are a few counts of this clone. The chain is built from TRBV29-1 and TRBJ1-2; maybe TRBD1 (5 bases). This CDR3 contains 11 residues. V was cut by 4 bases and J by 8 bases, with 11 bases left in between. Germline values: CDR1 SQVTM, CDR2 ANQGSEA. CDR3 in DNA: TGCAGCGTTGTCCAGGGAGGAGGCTACACCTTC. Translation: CSVVQGGGYTF.

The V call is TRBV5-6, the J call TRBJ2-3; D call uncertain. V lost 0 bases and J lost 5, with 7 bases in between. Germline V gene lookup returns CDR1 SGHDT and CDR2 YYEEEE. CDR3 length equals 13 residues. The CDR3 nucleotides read TGTGCCAGCAGCTTGGGGGCCGGAGATACGCAGTATTTT. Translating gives CASSLGAGDTQYF.

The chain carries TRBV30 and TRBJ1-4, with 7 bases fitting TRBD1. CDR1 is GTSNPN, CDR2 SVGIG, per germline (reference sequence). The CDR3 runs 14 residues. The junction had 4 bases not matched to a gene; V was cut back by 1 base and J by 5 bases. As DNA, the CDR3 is TGTGCCTGGAGTGCGAAACAGGGGAATGAAAAACTGTTTTTT. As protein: CAWSAKQGNEKLFF.

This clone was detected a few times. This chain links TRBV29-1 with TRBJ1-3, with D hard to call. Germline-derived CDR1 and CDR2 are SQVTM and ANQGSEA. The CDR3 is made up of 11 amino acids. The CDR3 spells CVVDTGNTIYF. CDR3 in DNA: TGCGTGGTCGACACTGGAAACACCATATATTTT.

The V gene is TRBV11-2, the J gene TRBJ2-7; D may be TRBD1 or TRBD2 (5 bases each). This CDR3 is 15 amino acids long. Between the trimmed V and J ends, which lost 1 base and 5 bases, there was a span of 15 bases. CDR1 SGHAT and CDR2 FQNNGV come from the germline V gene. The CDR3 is CASSLGPGWRDEQYF. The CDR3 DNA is TGTGCCAGCAGCTTAGGCCCAGGGTGGCGGGACGAGCAGTACTTC.

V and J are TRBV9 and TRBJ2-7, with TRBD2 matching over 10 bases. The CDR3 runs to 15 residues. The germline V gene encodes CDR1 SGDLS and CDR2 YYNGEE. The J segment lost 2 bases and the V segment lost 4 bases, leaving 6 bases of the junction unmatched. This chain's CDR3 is CASSISGGAPYEQYF. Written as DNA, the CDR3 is TGTGCCAGCAGCATAAGCGGGGGGGCCCCCTACGAGCAGTACTTC.

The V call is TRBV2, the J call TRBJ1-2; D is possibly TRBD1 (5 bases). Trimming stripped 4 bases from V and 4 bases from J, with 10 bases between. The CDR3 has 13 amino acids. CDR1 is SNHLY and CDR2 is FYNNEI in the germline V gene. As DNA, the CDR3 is TGTGCCAGCAGTGCTGCGGGGGGCTATGGCTACACCTTC. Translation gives CASSAAGGYGYTF.